The source of this T cell receptor beta chain is a study of OX40 agonist ivuxolimab in advanced cancers. The wider study: Across the patients, intravenous ivuxolimab was delivered every 2 weeks at 0.01 to 10 mg/kg.

Trimming removed 7 bases from V and 2 bases from J, with 17 bases in between. This CDR3 is built from 15 residues. Germline V gene sequence: CDR1 MDHEN, CDR2 SYDVKM. Some clones are missing from TCRdb's copy, which holds only in-frame ones; the method was immunoSEQ multiplex PCR. The repertoire holds tens of thousands of clones, 75% to 90% seen once, with under 7.5% in the top ten. This TCR derives from an adult with an advanced solid tumor such as melanoma, head and neck, liver or kidney cancer. The V and J genes are TRBV28 and TRBJ1-2; possible D gene TRBD1, 5 bases. Sequences were derived from CD4+ or CD8+ T cells sorted from blood, sampled in a trial of the OX40 agonist ivuxolimab. The CDR3 sequence: CASTTDTSLNYGYTF. The CDR3 nucleotides are TGTGCCAGCACTACGGACACCAGTCTAAACTATGGCTACACCTTC.